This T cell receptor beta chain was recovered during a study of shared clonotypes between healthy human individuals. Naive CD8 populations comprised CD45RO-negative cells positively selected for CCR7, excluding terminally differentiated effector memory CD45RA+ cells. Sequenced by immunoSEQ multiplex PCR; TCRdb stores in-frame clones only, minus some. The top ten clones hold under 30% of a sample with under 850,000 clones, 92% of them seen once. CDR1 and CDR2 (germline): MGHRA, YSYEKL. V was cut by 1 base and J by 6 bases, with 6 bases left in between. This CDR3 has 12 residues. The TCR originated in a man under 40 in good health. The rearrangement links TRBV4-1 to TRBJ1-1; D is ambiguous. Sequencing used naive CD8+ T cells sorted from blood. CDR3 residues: CASSQGGPEAFF. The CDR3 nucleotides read TGCGCCAGCAGCCAAGGGGGTCCTGAAGCTTTCTTT.